These 28 T cell receptor beta chains were sequenced from one sample in a study of blood T cell repertoires in COVID-19. Sequencing was performed with immunoSEQ multiplex PCR; in TCRdb, only in-frame clones are kept and a portion is missing. The profile shows about 100,000 clones, 90% of them singletons. Sequencing was done on a sample of peripheral blood. These receptors came from a man between 18 and 35 years old with COVID-19, enrolled during active disease.

V gene TRBV5-1 combines with J gene TRBJ2-7; 10 bases fit TRBD1. This CDR3 comprises 15 residues. The trim removed 5 bases at V and 3 bases at J, leaving 8 bases unmatched. Germline-derived CDR1 and CDR2 are SGHRS and YFSETQ. CDR3 protein: CASRAGTGDIYEQYF. For the CDR3, the DNA is TGCGCCAGCAGGGCCGGGACAGGGGACATCTACGAGCAGTACTTC. The complete variable domain, with remaining parts taken from reference TRBV5-1 and TRBJ2-7, reads KAGVTQTPRYLIKTRGQQVTLSCSPISGHRSVSWYQQTPGQGLQFLFEYFSETQRNKGNFPGRFSGRQFSNSRSEMNVSTLELGDSALYLCASRAGTGDIYEQYFGPGTRLTVT.

The chain is built from TRBV30 and TRBJ2-2, with D possibly being TRBD2 (5 bases). The V end lost 7 bases, the J end lost 1 base, and 13 bases lay between the germline ends. Germline lookup yields CDR1 GTSNPN and CDR2 SVGIG (reference sequence). The CDR3 has 14 amino acids. CDR3 nucleotides: TGTGCCTACCGAGGGTGGGAGAACACCGGGGAGCTGTTTTTT. It codes for CAYRGWENTGELFF.

The rearrangement joins TRBV18 to TRBJ2-2; 9 positions agree with TRBD1. CDR3 length equals 16 residues. V shed 6 bases, J shed 2 bases, and the junction held 7 bases outside the gene matches. CDR1 KGHSH and CDR2 LQKENI come from the germline V gene. The CDR3 DNA sequence: TGTGCCAGCTCCCACGGACAGGGGAGAAACACCGGGGAGCTGTTTTTT. This translates into CASSHGQGRNTGELFF. Together with reference TRBV18 and TRBJ2-2, the CDR3 gives the full variable domain: NAGVMQNPRHLVRRRGQEARLRCSPMKGHSHVYWYRQLPEEGLKFMVYLQKENIIDESGMPKERFSAEFPKEGPSILRIQQVVRGDSAAYFCASSHGQGRNTGELFFGEGSRLTVL.

The genes are TRBV18 and TRBJ2-7; TRBD1 aligns across 11 bases. CDR3 size: 16 residues. Germline loops: CDR1 KGHSH, CDR2 LQKENI. J gave up 0 bases and V 3 bases, and 4 bases lay outside the gene matches. CDR3 nucleotide sequence: TGTGCCAGCTCACCTGCCGGGACAGGGGGCTCCTACGAGCAGTACTTC. Encoded protein: CASSPAGTGGSYEQYF.

This chain joins TRBV9 and TRBJ2-3; tentatively, D is TRBD2 (5 bases). The germline V and J ends were trimmed by 0 bases and 0 bases, with 8 bases remaining between them. The CDR3 consists of 15 residues. CDR1 is SGDLS, CDR2 YYNGEE, per germline. The CDR3, as DNA: TGTGCCAGCAGCGTAGGAGCGGAAAGCACAGATACGCAGTATTTT. This translates into CASSVGAESTDTQYF.

This clone was found a few times. The V and J genes are TRBV5-4 and TRBJ1-1; possible D gene TRBD1, 6 bases. The germline V gene encodes CDR1 SGHNT and CDR2 YYREEE (reference sequence). V was trimmed by 3 bases and J by 3 bases, leaving 9 bases between them. CDR3 length equals 13 residues. The CDR3 nucleotides read TGTGCCAGCAGCTCGACAGGTTACACTGAAGCTTTCTTT. It codes for CASSSTGYTEAFF.

The chain joins TRBV28 to TRBJ2-1; a possible D gene is TRBD2 (5 bases). Trimming cost V 2 bases and J 0 bases, with 11 bases left between them. The CDR3 runs to 16 residues. Germline CDR1 MDHEN, CDR2 SYDVKM. Written as DNA, the CDR3 is TGTGCCAGCAGTTTAAGTGGGAGAGTCTCCTACAATGAGCAGTTCTTC. The encoded protein is CASSLSGRVSYNEQFF.

The chain joins TRBV9 to TRBJ2-1; 11 nucleotides align to TRBD2. Germline V lookup: CDR1 SGDLS, CDR2 YYNGEE. This CDR3 has 16 residues. The ends lost 3 bases at V and 4 bases at J; junction bases unmatched: 6. CDR3 sequence reads: CASSAVTSGRYNEQFF. Here the CDR3 DNA reads TGTGCCAGCAGCGCCGTTACTAGCGGGAGATACAATGAGCAGTTCTTC.

This clone was counted a few times. This chain joins TRBV11-2 and TRBJ2-6, with D hard to call. Germline loops: CDR1 SGHAT, CDR2 FQNNGV. V was trimmed by 4 bases and J by 0 bases, leaving 10 bases between them. This CDR3 spans 16 amino acids. CDR3 sequence: CASSSQTNSGANVLTF. CDR3 nucleotides: TGTGCCAGCAGCTCCCAAACAAACTCTGGGGCCAACGTCCTGACTTTC.

The rearrangement joins TRBV6-2 or TRBV6-3 to TRBJ2-7; 8 bases line up with TRBD2. The germline V gene encodes CDR1 MNHEY and CDR2 SVGEGT. The CDR3 runs to 15 residues. After removal of 0 bases from V and 4 bases from J, the junction contained 5 bases not matched to a gene. The CDR3 sequence: CASSYSSGRVYEQYF. The CDR3 DNA reads as TGTGCCAGCAGTTACTCGAGCGGGAGAGTTTACGAGCAGTACTTC.

Here the CDR3 DNA reads TGTGCCAGCAGCTTGGCCTTCCGCTCCTACAATGAGCAGTTCTTC. It encodes CASSLAFRSYNEQFF. The genes are TRBV5-8 and TRBJ2-1, with D uncertain. There are 15 residues in the CDR3. V was trimmed by 0 bases and J by 0 bases, leaving 7 bases between them. The germline gives CDR1 SGHTS, CDR2 YDEGEE.

The chain carries TRBV7-9 and TRBJ2-7, with 7 nucleotides matching TRBD1. The CDR3 length is 15 residues. The germline V gene has CDR1 SEHNR and CDR2 FQNEAQ (reference sequence). V lost 3 bases to trimming and J lost 2 bases; unmatched junction nucleotides: 7. CDR3 coding DNA: TGTGCCAGCAGCTTTGGACAGGTAGGGGCCTACGAGCAGTACTTC. Its protein is CASSFGQVGAYEQYF.

The chain combines TRBV11-2 with TRBJ2-7, with a tentative D call TRBD2 (5 bases). The CDR3 sequence is 14 residues long. V was trimmed by 5 bases and J by 2 bases, leaving 13 bases between them. From germline, CDR1 is SGHAT and CDR2 FQNNGV. This CDR3 reads CASSPPRGAYEQYF. CDR3 DNA sequence: TGTGCCAGCAGCCCCCCCCGGGGAGCCTACGAGCAGTACTTC.

The chain recombines TRBV27 with TRBJ1-5; tentatively, D is TRBD1 (5 bases). V gave up 2 bases and J gave up 0 bases, with 11 bases separating them. CDR1 and CDR2 from the germline V gene are MNHEY and SMNVEV (reference sequence). The CDR3 has 16 amino acids. The chain's CDR3 is CASSLVAGYSNQPQHF. The CDR3 DNA reads TGTGCCAGCAGTTTAGTAGCAGGGTATAGCAATCAGCCCCAGCATTTT.

The genes are TRBV10-3 and TRBJ2-1; TRBD1 agrees at 11 bases. The trim removed 3 bases at V and 6 bases at J, leaving 4 bases unmatched. CDR1 and CDR2 (germline): ENHRY, SYGVKD. The CDR3 runs to 15 residues. CDR3 protein: CAISEKGQGVNEQFF. The CDR3, as DNA: TGTGCCATCAGTGAAAAGGGACAGGGGGTCAATGAGCAGTTCTTC.

There are a few counts of this clone. The chain carries TRBV5-1 and TRBJ1-1; D might be TRBD1 (6 bases). Germline assignment: CDR1 SGHRS and CDR2 YFSETQ. The germline V and J ends were trimmed by 4 bases and 1 base, with 11 bases remaining between them. The CDR3 length is 14 residues. CDR3 in DNA: TGCGCCAGCAGCCTCCCGGGACAGAACACTGAAGCTTTCTTT. Encoded protein: CASSLPGQNTEAFF.

This chain connects TRBV6-5 to TRBJ2-7; TRBD1 is a possible D gene (6 bases). CDR3 size: 13 residues. Trimming removed 6 bases from V and 3 bases from J, with 12 bases in between. Germline loops: CDR1 MNHEY, CDR2 SVGAGI. CDR3 nucleotide sequence: TGTGCCAGCAGCCAGGGGAAAGACTACGAGCAGTACTTC. Its protein is CASSQGKDYEQYF.

V gene TRBV3-1 (or the pseudogene TRBV3-2) combines with J gene TRBJ1-1; 8 nucleotides agree with TRBD1. This CDR3 spans 15 amino acids. The germline CDR1 and CDR2 sequences are LGHDT and YNNKEL (reference sequence). The V gene end was trimmed by 5 bases and the J gene end by 2 bases; junction bases not matched to a gene: 7. In nucleotides, the CDR3 is TGTGCCAGCAGCTTAGACAGGGGTCTAAACACTGAAGCTTTCTTT. Protein: CASSLDRGLNTEAFF.

CDR3 bases: TGTGCCAGCAGTTCCTTAGCCGGCGCACCCTCCTACGAGCAGTACTTC. Its protein is CASSSLAGAPSYEQYF. The V gene is TRBV27, the J gene TRBJ2-7; D is undetermined. The length of the CDR3 is 16 residues. Germline V lookup: CDR1 MNHEY, CDR2 SMNVEV (reference sequence). V was clipped by 4 bases and J by 0 bases, with 16 bases between them.

The rearrangement joins TRBV21-1 to TRBJ2-4; TRBD1, as called in the table, went unchecked against the DNA. TRBV21-1 is recorded as a pseudogene. This CDR3 is built from 17 residues. CDR3 nucleotides: TGTGCCAGCAGCAAAGCAATCAGGGGGGAACCTAGAAACATTCAGTACTTC. Protein: CASSKAIRGEPRNIQYF.

This rearrangement joins TRBV7-2 to TRBJ1-5; unclear D gene. The CDR3 consists of 15 residues. V lost 2 bases, J lost 3 bases, and 11 bases lay in between. Germline CDR1 SGHTA, CDR2 FQGNSA. The CDR3 is CASSLIYGPNQPQHF. DNA of the CDR3: TGTGCCAGCAGCTTAATATATGGCCCCAATCAGCCCCAGCATTTT. Full variable domain (remainder filled in from reference TRBV7-2 and TRBJ1-5): GAGVSQSPSNKVTEKGKDVELRCDPISGHTALYWYRQSLGQGLEFLIYFQGNSAPDKSGLPSDRFSAERTGGSVSTLTIQRTQQEDSAVYLCASSLIYGPNQPQHFGDGTRLSIL.

The table lists this clone with a few counts. This chain joins TRBV28 and TRBJ1-3; 9 positions agree with TRBD1. The trim removed 5 bases at V and 4 bases at J, leaving 18 bases unmatched. The germline V gene encodes CDR1 MDHEN and CDR2 SYDVKM. The CDR3 extends over 19 amino acids. CDR3 residues: CASSRTGGYTFLGGNTIYF. In DNA form, the CDR3 reads TGTGCCAGCAGTCGTACAGGGGGCTATACTTTTTTGGGGGGAAACACCATATATTTT.

The J gene is TRBJ2-7, the V gene TRBV12-3 or TRBV12-4; tentatively, D is TRBD2 (6 bases). CDR3 length: 13 amino acids. The ends were cut back, 5 bases at V and 6 bases at J, with 14 bases in the middle. CDR3 coding DNA: TGTGCCAGCAGTCCCGGACTACCGGGCGAGCAGTACTTC. It is translated as CASSPGLPGEQYF.

The V call is TRBV28, the J call TRBJ1-1, with TRBD1 matching 8 bases. The CDR3 loop spans 17 amino acids. The junction had 10 bases not matched to a gene; V was cut back by 4 bases and J by 0 bases. Germline values: CDR1 MDHEN, CDR2 SYDVKM. CDR3 coding DNA: TGTGCCAGCAGTTCGGACAGGGCCCCCGGCATGAACACTGAAGCTTTCTTT. This codes for CASSSDRAPGMNTEAFF. The entire variable domain, with the rest obtained from reference TRBV28 and TRBJ1-1, is as follows: DVKVTQSSRYLVKRTGEKVFLECVQDMDHENMFWYRQDPGLGLRLIYFSYDVKMKEKGDIPEGYSVSREKKERFSLILESASTNQTSMYLCASSSDRAPGMNTEAFFGQGTRLTVV.

The rearrangement links TRBV7-6 to TRBJ2-2; TRBD2 aligns across 12 bases. The J segment lost 4 bases and the V segment lost 5 bases, leaving 5 bases of the junction unmatched. Germline values: CDR1 SGHVS, CDR2 FNYEAQ. The CDR3 is 16 amino acids. The CDR3 region is CASSPGLAGSTGELFF. CDR3 DNA: TGTGCCAGCAGCCCAGGACTAGCGGGAAGCACCGGGGAGCTGTTTTTT.

This clone was seen just once. The chain is built from TRBV27 and TRBJ2-3; no clear D. The CDR3 runs to 14 residues. V was pared by 2 bases and J by 4 bases, with 10 bases between. Germline V gene data show CDR1 as MNHEY and CDR2 as SMNVEV (reference sequence). CDR3 residues: CASSLAPGSDTQYF. DNA of the CDR3: TGTGCCAGCAGTTTAGCCCCCGGGTCAGATACGCAGTATTTT.

The chain couples TRBV7-6 to TRBJ2-5; 8 nucleotides align to TRBD2. The CDR3 is 14 amino acids. Per the germline V gene, CDR1 is SGHVS and CDR2 is FNYEAQ. V was clipped by 6 bases and J by 4 bases; unmatched bases: 7. The CDR3, as DNA: TGTGCCAGCAGTAATAGCGGGATGATAGAGACCCAGTACTTC. Encoded protein: CASSNSGMIETQYF.

This chain joins TRBV28 and TRBJ2-7; tentatively, D is TRBD2 (5 bases). The germline gives CDR1 MDHEN, CDR2 SYDVKM. The V end lost 3 bases, the J end lost 0 bases, and 15 bases lay between the germline ends. The CDR3 length is 16 residues. As DNA, the CDR3 is TGTGCCAGCAGTTTTGGAAAGGGAGATTACTCCTACGAGCAGTACTTC. Amino acids: CASSFGKGDYSYEQYF.